This is a list of T cell receptor beta chains from one sample in a study of cytomegalovirus exposure and HLA in healthy donors. Only in-frame clones appear in the TCRdb table, and some are missing; sequencing was by immunoSEQ multiplex PCR. The sample gives about 160,000 clones, approximately 80% of which show up once; approximately 13% is in the top ten. Sequencing used PBMCs. These receptors all stem from a woman in her forties or fifties in good health and CMV-seronegative. CDR3s include the opening cysteine and the closing phenylalanine or tryptophan.

v_call | cdr3_aa
TRBV5-1 | CASSFGTARGIQETQYF
TRBV18 | CASSPGPMNTEAFF
TRBV9 | CASSPNEGGPSFGYTF
TRBV2 | CASSSTGWTEAFF
TRBV30 | CARPDSSNTGELFF
TRBV5-4 | CASSPGGFQETQYF
TRBV10-3 | CAIRPGLAVRDTQYF
TRBV19 | CATRRGGTDEQYF
TRBV6-5 | CASSYSSGASYNEQFF
TRBV6-6 | CASFKSGGYTDTQYF
TRBV7-3 | CASSGGLAGVNEQFF
TRBV18 | CASSREGGHTEAFF
TRBV4-2 | CASSTRESTGELFF
TRBV4-3 | CASSQDPRGAILDTQYF
TRBV10-3 | CAISAKGDTEAFF
TRBV4-3 | CASSQDQDRAYEQYF
TRBV7-9 | CASSFSQINTEAFF
TRBV11-2 | CASSSGPGGEQYF
TRBV14 | CASSQVGDSPLHF
TRBV30 | CAWSVGSQGALYEQYF
TRBV12-5 | CASGFLLDRDGYTF
TRBV4-1 | CASSQEQGARYTEAFF
TRBV27 | CATTLRETGELFF
TRBV14 | CASSQGQGFFDEQFF
TRBV5-4 | CASSRPTSGGPSETQYF
TRBV10-3 | CAIRRDPSYNEQFF
TRBV6-1 | CASRVTGGTEAFF
TRBV9 | CASSVSGGAVNEQFF